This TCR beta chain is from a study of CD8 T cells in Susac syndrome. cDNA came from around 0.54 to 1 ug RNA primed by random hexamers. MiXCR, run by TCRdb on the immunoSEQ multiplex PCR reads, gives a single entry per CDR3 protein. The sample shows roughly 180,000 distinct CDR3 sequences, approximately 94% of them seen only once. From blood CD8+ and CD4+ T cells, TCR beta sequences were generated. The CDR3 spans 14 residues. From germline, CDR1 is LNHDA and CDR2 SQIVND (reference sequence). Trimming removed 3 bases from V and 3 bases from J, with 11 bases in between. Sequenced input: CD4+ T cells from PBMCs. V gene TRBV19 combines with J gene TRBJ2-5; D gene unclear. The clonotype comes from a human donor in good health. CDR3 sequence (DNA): TGTGCCAGTAGTATCGGCCCGACCAAAGAGACCCAGTACTTC. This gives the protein CASSIGPTKETQYF.